Each of the 30 T cell receptor beta chains below was sequenced from the same sample in a study of Ad26.COV2.S vaccination and SARS-CoV-2 variants. Assay: immunoSEQ multiplex PCR; the TCRdb copy retains only in-frame clones and omits some. The sample yields 300,000 to 500,000 clones, about 85% seen once. Treatment specified: about 20 received Ad26.COV2.S at low or high dose, single or two shots; 5 received placebo; per-sample allocation not given. The investigators took samples on day 63 after the first vaccine or placebo injection. The sequenced sample was peripheral blood, obtained in a trial of Ad26.COV2.S vaccine versus placebo. Source of these receptors: a person between 18 and 59 years old who received the Ad26.COV2.S COVID-19 vaccine or a placebo.

The chain links TRBV7-9 to TRBJ2-3; D is ambiguous. Germline V lookup: CDR1 SEHNR, CDR2 FQNEAQ (reference sequence). Trimming left V 4 bases short and J 6 bases short, with 8 bases between. The CDR3 loop spans 12 amino acids. CDR3 in DNA: TGTGCCAGCAGCTCGGTAGGGGATACGCAGTATTTT. Translated: CASSSVGDTQYF.

The V gene is TRBV19, the J gene TRBJ1-1; D is perhaps TRBD1 (5 bases). Germline CDR1 is LNHDA and CDR2 is SQIVND (reference sequence). The CDR3 has 13 amino acids. Trimming shortened V by 0 bases and J by 6 bases, and 8 bases separated the two germline ends. This CDR3 reads CASSIDGGPEAFF. CDR3 sequence (DNA): TGTGCCAGTAGTATAGACGGGGGTCCTGAAGCTTTCTTT. The whole variable domain, remainder taken from reference TRBV19 and TRBJ1-1, is DGGITQSPKYLFRKEGQNVTLSCEQNLNHDAMYWYRQDPGQGLRLIYYSQIVNDFQKGDIAEGYSVSREKKESFPLTVTSAQKNPTAFYLCASSIDGGPEAFFGQGTRLTVV.

V and J are TRBV4-3 and TRBJ1-6; 11 bases are shared with TRBD1. The CDR3 length is 14 residues. Germline CDR1 is LGHNA and CDR2 is YSLEER. Trimming at V came to 3 bases and at J to 11 bases, leaving 3 bases not matched to a gene. CDR3 amino acids: CASSQGTGGPPLHF. The CDR3 region has the DNA TGCGCCAGCAGCCAGGGGACAGGGGGGCCACCCCTCCACTTT.

The V and J genes are TRBV5-6 and TRBJ2-7; D uncertain. CDR1 and CDR2 (germline): SGHDT, YYEEEE. This CDR3 comprises 12 residues. The V and J ends lost 1 base and 7 bases respectively, with 9 bases between them. CDR3 region: CASSLREAEQYF. The CDR3 DNA reads as TGTGCCAGCAGCTTGAGAGAGGCGGAGCAGTACTTC.

This rearrangement joins TRBV4-3 to TRBJ1-4; D may be TRBD1 (6 bases). CDR1 and CDR2 from the germline V gene are LGHNA and YSLEER. This CDR3 spans 18 amino acids. Trimming removed 0 bases from V and 7 bases from J, with 21 bases in between. The CDR3 DNA follows: TGCGCCAGCAGCCAAGAGAAAATGGTGGGGGCAAGGGGTGAAAAACTGTTTTTT. This translates into CASSQEKMVGARGEKLFF.

The chain carries TRBV9 and TRBJ1-1, with D hard to call. This CDR3 contains 12 residues. Germline assignment: CDR1 SGDLS and CDR2 YYNGEE. V lost 1 base and J lost 6, with 7 bases in between. The CDR3 reads CASSVSGAEAFF. The CDR3 coding sequence is TGTGCCAGCAGCGTAAGCGGTGCTGAAGCTTTCTTT.

This rearrangement joins TRBV12-2 to TRBJ2-4; TRBD1, the table's D call, was not compared with the DNA. TRBV12-2 is classified as a pseudogene. This CDR3 comprises 16 residues. The CDR3 loop reads CASRLRQDLAKNIQYF. For the CDR3, the DNA is TGTGCAAGTCGCTTAAGACAGGACCTAGCCAAAAACATTCAGTACTTC.

This clone showed up just a few times. The chain links TRBV7-9 to TRBJ2-7; the match to TRBD1 covers 8 bases. The V gene's germline CDR1 is SEHNR and CDR2 FQNEAQ (reference sequence). The CDR3 has 11 residues. CDR3 bases: TGTGCGACAGGGGCCTTATACGAGCAGTACTTC. Protein sequence: CATGALYEQYF.

This rearrangement joins TRBV27 to TRBJ2-3; 11 bases map to TRBD2. V gave up 2 bases and J gave up 2 bases; unmatched junction bases: 3. Germline-derived CDR1 and CDR2 are MNHEY and SMNVEV (reference sequence). The CDR3 length is 16 residues. The CDR3 DNA reads as TGTGCCAGCAGTTTAGCTAGCGGGGGGCCCACAGATACGCAGTATTTT. Its protein is CASSLASGGPTDTQYF.

The genes are TRBV12-5 and TRBJ1-2, with a weak D call TRBD1 (6 bases). Trimming left V 0 bases short and J 3 bases short, with 14 bases between. The length of the CDR3 is 16 residues. Per the germline V gene, CDR1 is LGHNT and CDR2 is FRNRAP. CDR3 in DNA: TGTGCTAGTGGTTTGGTACTCAGGGGATTCGACTATGGCTACACCTTC. It codes for CASGLVLRGFDYGYTF.

This clone was seen only once. Just one base apart from a much larger clone, this may be a read error. The CDR3 nucleotides are TGTGCCAGCAGTGGGGCGTATAGCAATCAGCCCCAGCATTTT. Translation gives CASSGAYSNQPQHF. This chain joins TRBV6-6 and TRBJ1-5, with D perhaps matching TRBD1 (5 bases). Germline loops: CDR1 MNHNY, CDR2 SVGAGI (reference sequence). Trimming left V 5 bases short and J 0 bases short, with 8 bases between. The CDR3 covers 14 residues.

This rearrangement joins TRBV6-5 to TRBJ1-2, with D perhaps matching TRBD1 (5 bases). The germline CDR1 and CDR2 sequences are MNHEY and SVGAGI. V dropped 6 bases and J dropped 4 bases, with 18 bases sitting between them. CDR3 length: 15 residues. The CDR3 is CASRIPRWDGYGYTF. CDR3 in DNA: TGTGCCAGCAGAATACCCCGATGGGACGGCTATGGCTACACCTTC.

V and J are TRBV1 and TRBJ2-1; the table names TRBD1, a call not compared with the DNA. TRBV1 is deemed a pseudogene. This CDR3 region has 16 residues. The DNA of the CDR3 is TGCACCAGCAGCCAAGTATGGCCCTCCGCAGTCAGAGAGCAGTTCTTC. Translation: CTSSQVWPSAVREQFF.

The rearrangement links TRBV11-3 to TRBJ2-1; D is perhaps TRBD2 (7 bases). The CDR3 extends over 17 amino acids. CDR1 is SGHNT and CDR2 is YENEEA in the germline V gene. The ends were cut back, 5 bases at V and 0 bases at J, with 17 bases in the middle. The CDR3 loop is CASSPRWGGPSYNEQFF. DNA of the CDR3: TGTGCCAGCAGCCCCCGATGGGGGGGCCCCTCCTACAATGAGCAGTTCTTC.

The chain is built from TRBV4-1 and TRBJ2-5, with TRBD1 as a possible D gene (5 bases). The CDR3 is 15 amino acids. Germline V gene lookup returns CDR1 MGHRA and CDR2 YSYEKL. Deletions cut 1 base from V and 4 bases from J, with 13 bases between. Here the CDR3 DNA reads TGCGCCAGCAGCCAAGGGATCAGGGTCCGAGAGACCCAGTACTTC. It codes for CASSQGIRVRETQYF.

The chain carries TRBV2 and TRBJ2-3, with D maybe TRBD2 (5 bases). The CDR3 is made up of 13 amino acids. Trimming pared 4 bases from V and 2 bases from J, leaving 7 bases between. Germline CDR1 is SNHLY and CDR2 is FYNNEI. CDR3 sequence reads: CASSVDYTDTQYF. The CDR3, as DNA: TGTGCCAGCAGTGTTGACTACACAGATACGCAGTATTTT.

The chain joins TRBV5-4 to TRBJ2-1; D not resolved. The germline V gene encodes CDR1 SGHNT and CDR2 YYREEE (reference sequence). Trimming cost V 5 bases and J 0 bases, with 15 bases left between them. This CDR3 comprises 16 residues. The CDR3 bases are TGTGCCAGCAGGGCTGGCGGTCCTGTCTCCTACAATGAGCAGTTCTTC. It translates to CASRAGGPVSYNEQFF.

The genes are TRBV4-1 and TRBJ2-3, with 12 bases lining up with TRBD2. V lost 4 bases to trimming and J lost 2 bases; unmatched junction nucleotides: 7. The CDR3 loop spans 17 amino acids. Per germline, CDR1 MGHRA and CDR2 YSYEKL. The DNA of the CDR3 is TGCGCCAGCAGCCGGTCAGGACTAGCGGGGAACACAGATACGCAGTATTTT. This codes for CASSRSGLAGNTDTQYF.

This rearrangement joins TRBV18 to TRBJ1-5, with 8 bases aligning to TRBD1. The CDR3 consists of 14 residues. Germline lookup yields CDR1 KGHSH and CDR2 LQKENI. V gave up 3 bases and J gave up 6 bases; unmatched junction bases: 4. CDR3: CASSPTGDSQPQHF. For the CDR3, the DNA is TGTGCCAGCTCACCGACAGGGGACAGTCAGCCCCAGCATTTT.

The chain joins TRBV19 to TRBJ1-4; D is ambiguous. The CDR3 contains 14 residues. Trimming removed 0 bases from V and 10 bases from J, with 12 bases in between. The germline V gene encodes CDR1 LNHDA and CDR2 SQIVND (reference sequence). CDR3 in DNA: TGTGCCAGTAGTATAGATCAAAGGACTGGAAAACTGTTTTTT. This sequence encodes CASSIDQRTGKLFF.

Concerning this clone itself: One junction end does not reproduce the germline sequence, and a read error may be involved. V is TRBV29-1 and J is TRBJ2-7, with D uncertain. This CDR3 has 12 residues. Germline V gene lookup returns CDR1 SQVTM and CDR2 ANQGSEA. CDR3 in DNA: TGCAGCGTGGAAGGATCGAAGGGAGAGCAGTACTTC. Translated, it gives CSVEGSKGEQYF.

This rearrangement joins TRBV25-1 to TRBJ2-2; the D gene is possibly TRBD2 (5 bases). The CDR3 is made up of 15 amino acids. Germline CDR1 MGHDK, CDR2 SYGVNS. V gave up 1 base and J gave up 6 bases, with 12 bases separating them. CDR3 amino acids: CASSESSGWAGELFF. The CDR3 DNA sequence: TGTGCCAGCAGTGAATCCTCGGGGTGGGCCGGGGAGCTGTTTTTT.

This clone was seen just once. The chain has TRBV10-2 and TRBJ2-4; 9 positions match TRBD1. After removal of 6 bases from V and 7 bases from J, the junction contained 10 bases not matched to a gene. Germline V gene data show CDR1 as WSHSY and CDR2 as SAAADI. The CDR3 runs to 15 residues. CDR3: CASSSSGTGLNIQYF. The CDR3 region has the DNA TGCGCCAGCAGCTCCTCCGGGACAGGGTTGAACATTCAGTACTTC.

The J gene is TRBJ1-4, the V gene TRBV15; no reliable D call. Germline CDR1 and CDR2: LNHNV and YYDKDF (reference sequence). The CDR3 extends over 14 amino acids. V was clipped by 0 bases and J by 7 bases, with 9 bases between them. In DNA form, the CDR3 reads TGTGCCACCAGCAGAGATCACGGTAGTGAAAAACTGTTTTTT. This encodes CATSRDHGSEKLFF.

With regard to this clone: Additional DNA sequences in this sample encode the identical CDR3. The V and J genes are TRBV25-1 and TRBJ1-3, with no clear D. Germline CDR1 MGHDK, CDR2 SYGVNS. The CDR3 covers 14 residues. Trimming left V 3 bases short and J 0 bases short, with 6 bases between. CDR3 nucleotide sequence: TGTGCCAGCAGTGACTGGGACTCTGGAAACACCATATATTTT. It codes for CASSDWDSGNTIYF.

This rearrangement joins TRBV4-1 to TRBJ2-5; possible D gene TRBD2, 6 bases. Germline CDR1 MGHRA, CDR2 YSYEKL. Between the trimmed V and J ends, which lost 2 bases and 5 bases, there was a span of 18 bases. This CDR3 spans 16 amino acids. The CDR3 loop is CASSQNSRTGDETQYF. DNA of the CDR3: TGCGCCAGCAGCCAAAATTCGAGAACGGGGGACGAGACCCAGTACTTC.

The V and J genes are TRBV19 and TRBJ2-2, with no clear D. CDR1 and CDR2 (germline): LNHDA, SQIVND (reference sequence). This CDR3 region has 14 residues. Trimming left V 4 bases short and J 2 bases short, with 8 bases between. CDR3 sequence reads: CASSSMANTGELFF. In DNA, the CDR3 is TGTGCCAGTAGTAGTATGGCAAACACCGGGGAGCTGTTTTTT.

The rearrangement joins TRBV7-2 to TRBJ1-4; 9 bases align to TRBD1. The CDR3 consists of 15 residues. The germline CDR1 and CDR2 sequences are SGHTA and FQGNSA. The J segment lost 4 bases and the V segment lost 3 bases, leaving 3 bases of the junction unmatched. The chain's CDR3 is CASSLGQGFNEKLFF. The DNA of the CDR3 is TGTGCCAGCAGCTTGGGACAGGGCTTTAATGAAAAACTGTTTTTT. Using reference TRBV7-2 and TRBJ1-4 for the parts outside the CDR3, the full variable domain is GAGVSQSPSNKVTEKGKDVELRCDPISGHTALYWYRQSLGQGLEFLIYFQGNSAPDKSGLPSDRFSAERTGGSVSTLTIQRTQQEDSAVYLCASSLGQGFNEKLFFGSGTQLSVL.

CDR3 nucleotides: TGTGCCAGCAGTTACCTCGGACAGGGGGCCAACAATGAGCAGTTCTTC. It codes for CASSYLGQGANNEQFF. This rearrangement joins TRBV6-5 to TRBJ2-1; 11 nucleotides match TRBD1. The CDR3 has 16 residues. V lost 2 bases to trimming and J lost 5 bases; unmatched junction nucleotides: 5. Per germline, CDR1 MNHEY and CDR2 SVGAGI.

The rearrangement links TRBV7-2 to TRBJ2-5; tentatively, D is TRBD2 (5 bases). The V end was cut by 5 bases, the J end by 6 bases, with 7 bases between. Germline V CDR1 and CDR2: SGHTA, FQGNSA. The CDR3 length is 11 residues. The CDR3 loop reads CASSEGKTQYF. CDR3 nucleotides: TGTGCCAGCAGCGAGGGAAAGACCCAGTACTTC.